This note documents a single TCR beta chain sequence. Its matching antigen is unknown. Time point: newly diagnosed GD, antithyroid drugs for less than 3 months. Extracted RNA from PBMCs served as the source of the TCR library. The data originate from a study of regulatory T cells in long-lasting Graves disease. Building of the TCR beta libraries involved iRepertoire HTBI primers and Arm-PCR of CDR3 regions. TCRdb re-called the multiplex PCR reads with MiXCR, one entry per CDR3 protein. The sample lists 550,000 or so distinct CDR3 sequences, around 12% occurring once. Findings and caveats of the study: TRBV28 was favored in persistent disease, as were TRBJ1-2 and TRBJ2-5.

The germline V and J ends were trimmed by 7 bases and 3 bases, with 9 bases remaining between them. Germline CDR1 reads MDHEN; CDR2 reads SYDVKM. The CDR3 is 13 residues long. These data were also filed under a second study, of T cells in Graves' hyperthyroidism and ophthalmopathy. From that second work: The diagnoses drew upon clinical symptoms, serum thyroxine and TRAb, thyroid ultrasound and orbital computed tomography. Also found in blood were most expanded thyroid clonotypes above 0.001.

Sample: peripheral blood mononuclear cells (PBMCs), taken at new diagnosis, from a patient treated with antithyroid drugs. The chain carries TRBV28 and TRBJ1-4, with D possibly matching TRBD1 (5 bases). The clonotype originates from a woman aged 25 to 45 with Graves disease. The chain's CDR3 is CASNRDANEKLFF. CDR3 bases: TGTGCCAGCAATCGGGACGCTAATGAAAAACTGTTTTTT.